This T cell receptor beta chain emerged from a study of post-analysis software for immune sequencing data. For the study at large: The courses of disease that were included comprised relapsing-remitting, secondary progressive and progressive-relapsing multiple sclerosis.

Presence of unique molecular identifiers characterized the TCR beta cDNA libraries. The authors obtained roughly 0.5 million cDNA molecules from about 0.94 to 9.7 million T cells. TCRdb passed the PCR reads through MiXCR, listing each CDR3 protein once. This sample has some 690,000 distinct CDR3 sequences, with 25% to 30% found just once. The germline V gene encodes CDR1 SGHDN and CDR2 FVKESK. The CDR3 runs to 14 residues. V lost 3 bases to trimming and J lost 9 bases; unmatched junction nucleotides: 7. A word on this clonotype: The antigen remains undetermined.

Findings and limits, study-wide: Strong co-clustering by F measure was seen for same-batch samples. Higher frequency in patients than in controls was seen for roughly 5 TRBV segments, with TRBV5-6, TRBV5-1 and TRBV20-1 among them.

This TCR was sampled from a girl aged 5-17 years with multiple sclerosis. Material for sequencing was blood. The chain joins TRBV14 to TRBJ2-1, with 8 bases aligning to TRBD2. As DNA, the CDR3 is TGTGCCAGCAGCCATCGAGCGGGAGTTTTTGAGCAGTTCTTC. Translated: CASSHRAGVFEQFF.